What follows are 18 T cell receptor beta chains derived from one specimen sequenced in a study of human T cells and chemical hapten exposure. TCRdb re-analysed the RACE reads in MiXCR, keeping a single row per CDR3 protein. The table has tens of thousands of distinct CDR3 sequences, about 8.7% seen once; the top ten hold 2.5% to 3%. Time point here: healthy volunteer bleed at 2 weeks. It was from unfractionated whole blood that total RNA was extracted. Sequences were obtained from whole blood. These TCRs come from a female donor in good health. Some clones in this sample may be carry-over from other donors' samples.

The DNA for the CDR3 is TGTGCCAGCAGCTTTCAAGGGGGTAGGACACCCCTCCACTTT. Translating gives CASSFQGGRTPLHF. The chain combines TRBV7-2 with TRBJ1-6; D is possibly TRBD1 (6 bases). Germline V gene data show CDR1 as SGHTA and CDR2 as FQGNSA. There are 14 residues in the CDR3. V lost 3 bases, J lost 11 bases, and 14 bases lay in between.

This clonotype was seen at least ten times. CDR3 loop: CASSLDSGSNQPQHF. CDR3 nucleotides: TGCGCCAGCAGCTTGGATTCCGGGAGCAATCAGCCCCAGCATTTT. This rearrangement joins TRBV5-1 to TRBJ1-5; D is unclear. The V end was cut by 0 bases, the J end by 1 base, with 8 bases between. CDR3 length: 15 residues. Germline CDR1 reads SGHRS; CDR2 reads YFSETQ.

This clonotype was seen at least ten times. The chain is built from TRBV28 and TRBJ2-1; possible D gene TRBD1, 5 bases. CDR3 length equals 16 residues. V lost 5 bases and J 9 bases, leaving 23 bases between the germline ends. CDR1 is MDHEN, CDR2 SYDVKM, per germline. The chain's CDR3 is CASSGPLGVSTGEQFF. CDR3 bases: TGTGCCAGCAGTGGGCCCCTAGGGGTTAGCACAGGTGAGCAGTTCTTC.

This clonotype was seen only a few times. The J gene is TRBJ2-7, the V gene TRBV5-1; a weak D match, TRBD2 (5 bases). Trimming took 4 bases from V and 7 from J, leaving 21 bases between them. Germline V gene sequence: CDR1 SGHRS, CDR2 YFSETQ. The CDR3 has 15 residues. The CDR3 loop reads CASSPSDSPVWEQYF. As DNA, the CDR3 is TGCGCCAGCAGCCCATCGGACTCCCCAGTCTGGGAGCAGTACTTC. Supplemented by reference TRBV5-1 and TRBJ2-7, the full variable domain reads KAGVTQTPRYLIKTRGQQVTLSCSPISGHRSVSWYQQTPGQGLQFLFEYFSETQRNKGNFPGRFSGRQFSNSRSEMNVSTLELGDSALYLCASSPSDSPVWEQYFGPGTRLTVT.

This clonotype was counted many times. The genes are TRBV7-8 and TRBJ2-3; 8 bases align to TRBD2. The germline CDR1 and CDR2 sequences are SGHVS and FQNEAQ. Trimming at V came to 7 bases and at J to 0 bases, leaving 12 bases not matched to a gene. This CDR3 region has 17 residues. This CDR3 is CASTKTYSGISTDTQYF. CDR3 sequence (DNA): TGTGCCAGCACCAAAACCTATAGCGGGATAAGCACAGATACGCAGTATTTT. The full variable domain, with the rest looked up from reference TRBV7-8 and TRBJ2-3, is GAGVSQSPRYKVAKRGQDVALRCDPISGHVSLFWYQQALGQGPEFLTYFQNEAQLDKSGLPSDRFFAERPEGSVSTLKIQRTQQEDSAVYLCASTKTYSGISTDTQYFGPGTRLTVL.

This chain joins TRBV5-1 and TRBJ2-6; possible D gene TRBD2, 6 bases. Germline CDR1 SGHRS, CDR2 YFSETQ. The germline V and J ends were trimmed by 0 bases and 0 bases, with 16 bases remaining between them. CDR3 length: 19 amino acids. The chain's CDR3 is CASSLAAEGWLSGANVLTF. CDR3 DNA sequence: TGCGCCAGCAGCTTGGCCGCGGAGGGATGGCTCTCTGGGGCCAACGTCCTGACTTTC.

This clonotype was detected a few times. The chain couples TRBV29-1 to TRBJ2-1; D perhaps matches TRBD2 (5 bases). The CDR3 has 11 residues. Germline lookup yields CDR1 SQVTM and CDR2 ANQGSEA. Trimming left V 4 bases short and J 7 bases short, with 8 bases between. CDR3 in DNA: TGCAGCGTTGTTCGGGGAAATGAGCAGTTCTTC. This codes for CSVVRGNEQFF.

The chain has TRBV29-1 and TRBJ1-3; no firm D call. Germline V gives CDR1 SQVTM, CDR2 ANQGSEA. CDR3 size: 13 residues. Trimming shortened V by 7 bases and J by 0 bases, and 10 bases separated the two germline ends. The CDR3 coding sequence is TGCAGCGCCAGGACTATCTCTGGAAACACCATATATTTT. It specifies CSARTISGNTIYF.

This clonotype was found a few times. The chain joins TRBV5-1 to TRBJ2-7; D is perhaps TRBD1 or TRBD2 (5 bases each). Germline assignment: CDR1 SGHRS and CDR2 YFSETQ. The V end lost 4 bases, the J end lost 1 base, and 15 bases lay between the germline ends. CDR3 length: 15 amino acids. The CDR3: CASSGLLGVSYEQYF. In nucleotides, the CDR3 is TGCGCCAGCAGCGGATTACTAGGGGTGTCCTACGAGCAGTACTTC.

This clonotype showed up many times. V is TRBV30 and J is TRBJ2-7, with 7 nucleotides matching TRBD2. The CDR3 has 17 residues. V shed 3 bases, J shed 2 bases, and the junction held 16 bases outside the gene matches. Per germline, CDR1 GTSNPN and CDR2 SVGIG (reference sequence). The CDR3 here is CAWSPPPRLAATYEQYF. CDR3 nucleotide sequence: TGTGCCTGGAGCCCACCCCCGAGGCTAGCGGCTACCTACGAGCAGTACTTC.

This clonotype has just a few counts. This chain links TRBV13 with TRBJ2-5; D is perhaps TRBD1 or TRBD2 (7 bases each). CDR1 is PRHDT and CDR2 is FYEKMQ in the germline V gene (reference sequence). The CDR3 has 15 amino acids. V was clipped by 5 bases and J by 4 bases, with 17 bases between them. The CDR3 coding sequence is TGTGCCAGCAGCCCCGTCCCCAGGGGGGGAGAGACCCAGTACTTC. This encodes CASSPVPRGGETQYF.

This clonotype was seen ten or more times. The chain's CDR3 is CASSLVKGADYGYTF. The CDR3 bases are TGCGCCAGCAGCTTGGTAAAGGGGGCGGACTATGGCTACACCTTC. The chain is built from TRBV5-1 and TRBJ1-2; 7 nucleotides align to TRBD1. The V segment lost 0 bases and the J segment 3 bases; nucleotides outside the gene matches: 5. The CDR3 consists of 15 residues. Germline CDR1 reads SGHRS; CDR2 reads YFSETQ.

A remark on this clonotype: The junction does not match germline at one end; this may be a read error. The chain couples TRBV4-1 to TRBJ2-1; tentatively, D is TRBD1 (6 bases). The germline CDR1 and CDR2 sequences are MGHRA and YSYEKL. The CDR3 extends over 16 amino acids. The CDR3 nucleotides are TGCGCCAGCAGCCAAGAAGGGGGAGAGGGATACAATGAGCAGCTCTTC. Its translation is CASSQEGGEGYNEQLF.

This clonotype was counted ten times or more. This chain connects TRBV27 to TRBJ2-7; weak D call: TRBD2 (5 bases). V gave up 5 bases and J gave up 7 bases, with 27 bases separating them. Germline assignment: CDR1 MNHEY and CDR2 SMNVEV (reference sequence). The CDR3 is 17 residues long. CDR3 protein: CASSPELEGFQTGEQYF. CDR3 in DNA: TGTGCCAGCAGTCCTGAACTGGAAGGGTTCCAGACGGGAGAGCAGTACTTC.

Many counts were recorded for this clonotype. The DNA of the CDR3 is TGTGCCACCGCGGGCGGGGGGATCAATGAGCAGTTCTTC. Residues: CATAGGGINEQFF. The genes are TRBV10-3 and TRBJ2-1; 8 bases line up with TRBD2. CDR3 size: 13 residues. The germline V gene has CDR1 ENHRY and CDR2 SYGVKD. V shed 10 bases and J 6 bases; nucleotides not matched to a gene: 8.

This clonotype was observed at least ten times. The genes are TRBV15 and TRBJ2-3; unclear D gene. The CDR3 has 18 amino acids. The germline gives CDR1 LNHNV, CDR2 YYDKDF (reference sequence). Trimming stripped 1 base from V and 2 bases from J, with 19 bases between. The DNA of the CDR3 is TGTGCCACCAGCAGAGCTCGGACGCACAAAAAACACACAGATACGCAGTATTTT. Its translation: CATSRARTHKKHTDTQYF. Based on the CDR3 plus reference TRBV15 and TRBJ2-3, the full variable domain is DAMVIQNPRYQVTQFGKPVTLSCSQTLNHNVMYWYQQKSSQAPKLLFHYYDKDFNNEADTPDNFQSRRPNTSFCFLDIRSPGLGDTAMYLCATSRARTHKKHTDTQYFGPGTRLTVL.

This clonotype has more than one count but fewer than ten. V gene TRBV7-9 combines with J gene TRBJ2-1; D uncertain. V lost 4 bases and J 10 bases, leaving 11 bases between the germline ends. The CDR3 has 12 amino acids. CDR1 and CDR2 from the germline V gene are SEHNR and FQNEAQ (reference sequence). CDR3 sequence: CASSSRFSEQFF. The CDR3 DNA reads TGTGCCAGCAGCTCTCGGTTTTCGGAGCAGTTCTTC.

This clonotype was observed a few times. The rearrangement links TRBV25-1 to TRBJ2-7; no clear D gene. This CDR3 contains 12 residues. Trimming pared 4 bases from V and 6 bases from J, leaving 10 bases between. The germline V gene has CDR1 MGHDK and CDR2 SYGVNS. The CDR3 here is CASSGLMGEQYF. The CDR3 coding sequence is TGTGCCAGCAGTGGGTTGATGGGCGAGCAGTACTTC.